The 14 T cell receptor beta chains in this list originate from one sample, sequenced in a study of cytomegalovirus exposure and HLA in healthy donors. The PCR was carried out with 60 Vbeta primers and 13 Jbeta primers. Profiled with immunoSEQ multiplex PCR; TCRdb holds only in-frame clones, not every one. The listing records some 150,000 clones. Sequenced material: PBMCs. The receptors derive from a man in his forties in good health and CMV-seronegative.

The CDR3 reads CASSIGLAGGAGELFF. CDR3 coding DNA: TGTGCCAGCAGCATTGGACTAGCGGGGGGGGCCGGGGAGCTGTTTTTT. The chain links TRBV7-3 to TRBJ2-2; 15 positions agree with TRBD2. Per germline, CDR1 SGHTA and CDR2 FQGTGA. Trimming at V came to 5 bases and at J to 6 bases, leaving 4 bases not matched to a gene. The CDR3 totals 16 residues. The whole variable domain, filled in from reference TRBV7-3 and TRBJ2-2, reads GAGVSQTPSNKVTEKGKYVELRCDPISGHTALYWYRQSLGQGPEFLIYFQGTGAADDSGLPNDRFFAVRPEGSVSTLKIQRTERGDSAVYLCASSIGLAGGAGELFFGEGSRLTVL.

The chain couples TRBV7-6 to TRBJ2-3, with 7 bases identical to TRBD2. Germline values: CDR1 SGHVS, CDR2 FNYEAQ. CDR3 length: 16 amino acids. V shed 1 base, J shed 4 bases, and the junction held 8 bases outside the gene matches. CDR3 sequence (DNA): TGTGCCAGCAGCTTAGAGGTGCGGGGGAGGGCAGATACGCAGTATTTT. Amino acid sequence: CASSLEVRGRADTQYF.

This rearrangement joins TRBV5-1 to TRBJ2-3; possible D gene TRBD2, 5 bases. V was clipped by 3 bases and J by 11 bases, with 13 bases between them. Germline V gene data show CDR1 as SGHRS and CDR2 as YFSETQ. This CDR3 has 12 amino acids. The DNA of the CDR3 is TGCGCCAGCAGCTCCTCCGGACGGGGGCAGTATTTT. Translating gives CASSSSGRGQYF.

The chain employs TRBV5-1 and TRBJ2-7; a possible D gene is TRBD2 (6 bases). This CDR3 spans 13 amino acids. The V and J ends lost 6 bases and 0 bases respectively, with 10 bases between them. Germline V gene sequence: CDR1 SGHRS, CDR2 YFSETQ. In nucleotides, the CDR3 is TGCGCCAGCACCGGAGGGAACTCCTACGAGCAGTACTTC. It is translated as CASTGGNSYEQYF.

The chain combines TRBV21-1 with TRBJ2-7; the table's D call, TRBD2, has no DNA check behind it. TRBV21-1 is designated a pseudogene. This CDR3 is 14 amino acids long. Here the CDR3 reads CASSNPLPSYEQYF. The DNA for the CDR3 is TGTGCCAGCAGCAATCCCCTCCCTTCCTACGAGCAGTACTTC.

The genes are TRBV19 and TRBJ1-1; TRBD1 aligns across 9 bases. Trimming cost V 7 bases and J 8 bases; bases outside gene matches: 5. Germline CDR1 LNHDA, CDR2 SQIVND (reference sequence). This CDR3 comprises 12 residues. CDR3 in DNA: TGTGCCAGTACCCTGGGACAGGGAGAAGCTTTCTTT. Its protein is CASTLGQGEAFF.

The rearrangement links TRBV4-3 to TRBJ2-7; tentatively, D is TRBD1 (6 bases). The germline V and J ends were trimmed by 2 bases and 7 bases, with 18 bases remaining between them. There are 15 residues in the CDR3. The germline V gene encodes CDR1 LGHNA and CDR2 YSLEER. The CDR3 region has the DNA TGCGCCAGCAGCCAAACCCTTTTGGGGGCCGGGGAGCAGTACTTC. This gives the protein CASSQTLLGAGEQYF.

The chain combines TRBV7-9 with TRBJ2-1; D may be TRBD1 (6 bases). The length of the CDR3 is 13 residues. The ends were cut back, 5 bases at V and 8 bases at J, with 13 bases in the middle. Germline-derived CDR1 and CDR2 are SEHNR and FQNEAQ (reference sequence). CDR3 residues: CASSPSGDHEQFF. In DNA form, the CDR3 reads TGTGCCAGCAGCCCTTCAGGGGACCATGAGCAGTTCTTC.

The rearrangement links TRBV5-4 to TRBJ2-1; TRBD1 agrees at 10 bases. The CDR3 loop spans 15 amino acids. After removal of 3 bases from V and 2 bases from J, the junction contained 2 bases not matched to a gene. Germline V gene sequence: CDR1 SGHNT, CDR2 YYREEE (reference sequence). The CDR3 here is CASSYGQGAYNEQFF. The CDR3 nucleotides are TGTGCCAGCAGCTACGGACAGGGGGCCTACAATGAGCAGTTCTTC.

The CDR3 DNA reads as TGTGCCACCCGCGCGGGGTTGACCACCGGGGAGCTGTTTTTT. Its protein is CATRAGLTTGELFF. The J gene is TRBJ2-2, the V gene TRBV19; possible D gene TRBD2, 6 bases. The V end lost 10 bases, the J end lost 4 bases, and 16 bases lay between the germline ends. The CDR3 is 14 residues long. Germline loops: CDR1 LNHDA, CDR2 SQIVND (reference sequence).

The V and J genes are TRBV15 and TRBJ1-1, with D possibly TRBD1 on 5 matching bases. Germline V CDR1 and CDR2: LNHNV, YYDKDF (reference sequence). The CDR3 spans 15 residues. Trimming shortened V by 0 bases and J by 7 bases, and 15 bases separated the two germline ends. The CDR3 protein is CATSRDKSQGGEAFF. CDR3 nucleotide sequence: TGTGCCACCAGCAGAGATAAGAGTCAGGGCGGTGAAGCTTTCTTT. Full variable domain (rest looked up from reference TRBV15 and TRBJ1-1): DAMVIQNPRYQVTQFGKPVTLSCSQTLNHNVMYWYQQKSSQAPKLLFHYYDKDFNNEADTPDNFQSRRPNTSFCFLDIRSPGLGDTAMYLCATSRDKSQGGEAFFGQGTRLTVV.

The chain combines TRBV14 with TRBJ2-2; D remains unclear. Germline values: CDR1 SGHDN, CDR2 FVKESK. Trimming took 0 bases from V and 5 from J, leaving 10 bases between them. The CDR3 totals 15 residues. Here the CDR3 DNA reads TGTGCCAGCAGCCAAGATCTGGCCTGGACCGGGGAGCTGTTTTTT. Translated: CASSQDLAWTGELFF.

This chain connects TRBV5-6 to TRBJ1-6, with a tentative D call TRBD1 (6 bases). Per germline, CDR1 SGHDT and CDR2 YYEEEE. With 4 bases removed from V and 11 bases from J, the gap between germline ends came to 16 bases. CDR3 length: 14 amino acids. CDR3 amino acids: CASSQQGVVPPLHF. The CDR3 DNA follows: TGTGCCAGCAGCCAACAGGGTGTCGTGCCACCCCTCCACTTT.

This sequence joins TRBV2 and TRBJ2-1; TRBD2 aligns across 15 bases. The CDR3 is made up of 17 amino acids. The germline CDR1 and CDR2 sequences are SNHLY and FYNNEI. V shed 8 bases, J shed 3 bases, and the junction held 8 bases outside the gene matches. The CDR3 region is CASSEGLAGGIYNEQFF. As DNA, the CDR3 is TGTGCCAGCTCCGAGGGACTAGCGGGGGGCATCTACAATGAGCAGTTCTTC.